A selection of T cell receptor beta chains follows, all from one sample in a study of blood T cell repertoires in COVID-19. The assay was immunoSEQ multiplex PCR, and TCRdb's table has in-frame clones only and misses some. The table records 150,000 to 200,000 clones, more than 70% of them present only once. Specimen: PBMCs or T cells enriched from blood (not recorded which). These TCRs come from a young woman who had recovered from COVID-19. Each CDR3 is given with its conserved first and last residue. Fields, in order: J gene, V gene, D gene, clone size, CDR3 DNA, CDR3 protein. A D gene is named only where the DNA matches it firmly. Where a row states a size, it is once, few, many or the class of an expanded clone; other rows omit it.

TRBJ2-1,TRBV7-3,TRBD2,.,TGTGCCAGCAGTTTAGCGGGGGTCTCCTACAATGAGCAGTTCTTC,CASSLAGVSYNEQFF
TRBJ1-6,TRBV7-9,.,.,TGTGCCAGCAGCTTAGCGCAGGGTAATTCACCCCTCCACTTT,CASSLAQGNSPLHF
TRBJ2-3,TRBV5-4,.,.,TGTGCCAGCAGCTTGACGGGGGTATCGGATACGCAGTATTTT,CASSLTGVSDTQYF
TRBJ1-2,TRBV6-5,.,.,TGTGCCAGCAGTTATCTGGCAGACAGCGGCTACACCTTC,CASSYLADSGYTF
TRBJ2-3,TRBV7-3,.,.,TGTGCCAGCAGCCCACAGGGGACTAGCACAGATACGCAGTATTTT,CASSPQGTSTDTQYF
TRBJ1-6,TRBV5-5,TRBD1,.,TGTGCCAGCAGCCGGACGACAGGGGCACCCCTCCACTTT,CASSRTTGAPLHF
TRBJ1-6,TRBV5-4,TRBD1,.,TGTGCCAGCAGCTGGGGTTCAGGGGGCGGCAATTCACCCCTCCACTTT,CASSWGSGGGNSPLHF
TRBJ2-2,TRBV5-7,TRBD2,.,TGTGCCAGCAGCTTGAAGGGACTAGCGGGGGGATTATATACCGGGGAGCTGTTTTTT,CASSLKGLAGGLYTGELFF
TRBJ2-5,TRBV7-9,.,.,TGTGCCAGCAGCCGAAGGGGTCTGAGGGAGACCCAGTACTTC,CASSRRGLRETQYF
TRBJ2-3,TRBV4-1,.,.,TGCGCCAGCAGCCAAGACCAAGGGGGTACGGGAGATACGCAGTATTTT,CASSQDQGGTGDTQYF
TRBJ2-3,TRBV2,TRBD1,.,TGTGCCAGCAGGCATGACAGGGTGGGTACAGATACGCAGTATTTT,CASRHDRVGTDTQYF
TRBJ1-3,TRBV7-2,TRBD1,.,TGTGCCAGCAGCCGCACAGCCGGGACAGGGGGCACTGGAAACACCATATATTTT,CASSRTAGTGGTGNTIYF
TRBJ1-6,TRBV6-2/TRBV6-3,.,.,TGTGCCAGCAGTCCAAAGCGGGGGGCCATACTACTCCACTTT,CASSPKRGAILLHF
TRBJ2-3,TRBV12-5,TRBD2,.,TGTGCTAGTGGTTTGGTACCAATGGGACTAGCGGGGGGACGGGCGACGGATACGCAGTATTTT,CASGLVPMGLAGGRATDTQYF
TRBJ2-7,TRBV7-6,.,.,TGTGCCAGCAGCTTAGTTTTTCGTTCAGTTCCTTTTCTCTTC,CASSLVFRSVPFLF
TRBJ1-5,TRBV5-6,TRBD1,.,TGTGCCAGCAGCTGGTGGACAGGGCAAGGGCAGCCCCAGCATTTT,CASSWWTGQGQPQHF
TRBJ2-1,TRBV5-6,TRBD1,.,TGTGCCAGCACACGAGGCGGGACAGGGAGTTACAATGAGCAGTTCTTC,CASTRGGTGSYNEQFF
TRBJ2-1,TRBV6-1,TRBD2,.,TGTGCCAGCAGTGGCAATCCGGGACTAGCGGGGGGATTACACAATGAGCAGTTCTTC,CASSGNPGLAGGLHNEQFF
TRBJ2-7,TRBV29-1,TRBD1,.,TGCAGCGTTAGAGTGCAGGGGGCGTACGAGCAGTACTTC,CSVRVQGAYEQYF
TRBJ1-5,TRBV27,TRBD1,.,TGTGCCAGCAGTTTGTCCGGACAGGCTCCAGGGCCTAATCAGCCCCAGCATTTT,CASSLSGQAPGPNQPQHF
TRBJ2-1,TRBV18,TRBD2,.,TGTGCCAGCTCACCACCGCGGGGGGGCGAGGATGAGCAGTTCTTC,CASSPPRGGEDEQFF
TRBJ1-3,TRBV11-2,.,.,TGTGCCAGCCGCAGGGCAGGGCGGAAGGGGGTTGGAAACACCATATATTTT,CASRRAGRKGVGNTIYF
TRBJ1-2,TRBV4-1,.,.,TGCGCCAGCAGCCAATACTCCTCGGACAGCCGCTACACCTTC,CASSQYSSDSRYTF
TRBJ2-2,TRBV28,TRBD2,.,TGTGCCAGCCTGACTAGCGGGGGGGCAGCCGGGGAGCTGTTTTTT,CASLTSGGAAGELFF
TRBJ2-2,TRBV9,TRBD2,.,TGTGCCAGCAGCGTAGATGGCGGGGGACCACACCCCGGGGAGCTGTTTTTT,CASSVDGGGPHPGELFF
TRBJ2-2,TRBV3-1/TRBV3-2,.,.,TGTGCCAGCAGCTATTACTCAGGGGATTCCGGGGAGCTGTTTTTT,CASSYYSGDSGELFF
TRBJ1-4,TRBV10-2,.,.,TGCGCCAGCAGTGGGGCCGGGGTTCGGGAAAAACTGTTTTTT,CASSGAGVREKLFF
TRBJ1-1,TRBV14,.,.,TGTGCCAGCAGCGCATCGGGAGGGAGAGCTTTCTTT,CASSASGGRAFF
TRBJ2-2,TRBV27,TRBD2,.,TGTGCCAGCAGTTTAGTTACGTGGGAGGGGTCCGGGGAGCTGTTTTTT,CASSLVTWEGSGELFF
TRBJ1-2,TRBV6-5,.,few,TGTGCCAGCATTGGACAAGGGACATCATCTTATGGCTACACCTTC,CASIGQGTSSYGYTF
TRBJ1-1,TRBV19,.,.,TGTGCCAGTAGTATTGCGGGGACGGACACTGAAGCTTTCTTT,CASSIAGTDTEAFF
TRBJ1-2,TRBV3-1/TRBV3-2,.,.,TGTGCCAGCAGCATCCGCCCCGGGCAGGGGAGTTCTGGCTACACCTTC,CASSIRPGQGSSGYTF
TRBJ1-2,TRBV5-1,TRBD1,.,TGCGCCAGCAGCTTGGTCCGACAGGGTGCTCGCGGCTACACCTTC,CASSLVRQGARGYTF
TRBJ2-3,TRBV2,TRBD2,.,TGTGCCAGCAGTCCCCGGCGGGGGACGAGCGGTACGCAGTATTTT,CASSPRRGTSGTQYF
TRBJ2-2,TRBV7-9,.,.,TGTGCCAGCAGCTCACTCAGGGACACCGGGGAGCTGTTTTTT,CASSSLRDTGELFF
TRBJ1-3,TRBV19,TRBD1,.,TGTGCCAGTAGGGGACAGGGTGGACACACCATATATTTT,CASRGQGGHTIYF
TRBJ2-5,TRBV11-3,TRBD1,few,TGTGCCAGCAGCTTAACAGGGGACATATCGGAGACCCAGTACTTC,CASSLTGDISETQYF
TRBJ1-6,TRBV27,TRBD1,.,TGTGCCAGCAGTCCTGTGGGTATCAGGCAGGGGGATTCACCCCTCCACTTT,CASSPVGIRQGDSPLHF
TRBJ1-4,TRBV19,TRBD1,.,TGTGCCAGTAGTCCGAGACAGGGCGCCGAAAAACTGTTTTTT,CASSPRQGAEKLFF
TRBJ2-1,TRBV4-2,.,.,TGTGCCAGCAGCCAAGACTTTACAGGTTCCTTACGGTTCTTC,CASSQDFTGSLRFF
TRBJ1-2,TRBV3-1/TRBV3-2,.,.,TGTGCCAGCAGCCACCCGCGTCGGGGAAACTATGGCTACACCTTC,CASSHPRRGNYGYTF
TRBJ2-3,TRBV19,.,.,TGTGCCAGTAGTATTCGAGATACGCAGTATTTT,CASSIRDTQYF
TRBJ1-3,TRBV19,.,.,TGTGCCAGTAGTCCTCCGGGGGGGTCCGGAAACACCATATATTTT,CASSPPGGSGNTIYF
TRBJ1-1,TRBV2,TRBD1,.,TGTGCCAGCAGTATGGACAGGCACGCTTTCTTT,CASSMDRHAFF
TRBJ2-7,TRBV19,.,once,TGTGCCAGTGGTCCAGGGAATTGGTACGAGCAGTACTTC,CASGPGNWYEQYF
TRBJ2-3,TRBV7-2,.,.,TGTGCCAGCAGCTACAGCCCGACAGGCACAGATACGCAGTATTTT,CASSYSPTGTDTQYF